This T cell receptor beta chain was identified during a study of blood T cell repertoires in COVID-19 (dated by TCRdb to the early 2020s). Describing the broader study: The collaborator samples originated in the United States, Italy and Spain and spanned the acute and convalescent phases of COVID-19. The material from the prospective study consisted of cDNA or gDNA derived from T cells, B-cell-depleted T cells, or PBMCs. The dataset comprised deeply sampled blood TCRbeta repertoires from subjects exposed to, actively infected with, or recovered from COVID-19. The repertoires were made available in a free public database intended to serve as a resource for research on the immune response to SARS-CoV-2. The samples were drawn from two sources: the first 160 participants of the ongoing ImmuneRACE study, and 950 to 1,500 subjects contributed by 6 global collaborators. Sample metadata almost always included a de-identified subject ID, COVID-19 status, age in years and sex. Where HLA class I and class II types were available, the types were taken from metadata supplied by the sample provider, not from assay-based typing.

The immunoSEQ Assay, a bias-controlled multiplex PCR, was used to amplify TCRbeta CDR3 regions from genomic DNA. As for how the authors treated the data: The number of nucleated cells in each sample was estimated by amplification of reference gene primers within the assay. To quantify the absolute abundance of each unique TCRbeta CDR3 rearrangement, sequence reads were collapsed and filtered. For each sample, productive Simpson clonality was calculated by taking the square root of Simpson's diversity index across productive rearrangements. TCRdb obtained this table from immuneACCESS and retained in-frame rearrangements with V and J assigned. These tables miss some clones; where compared with another copy, unresolved V genes account for less than half of the shortfall, and the remainder is unexplained. From that table come the V and J calls and clone size; the DNA was used to work out D and trimming. The sample has some 530,000 clones on record, approximately 85% of them singletons. Clones ranked in the top ten supply approximately 3.2% of the sample.

Study-wide conclusions, independent of this receptor: Clinical and demographic metadata were provided uncurated, with the amount varying by source and participant.

This clone has only one observation. It lacks a known antigen. No quality values exist for individual bases; no much larger clone is one base distant. Collaborating institutions collected whole blood in K2EDTA tubes following their own protocols. For TCRbeta analysis, collaborator samples were shipped as frozen whole blood, as isolated PBMCs, or as DNA extracted from either sample type. Taken from the germline V gene, the CDR1 and CDR2 loops are SGHTA and FQGTGA. Inclusive of the bounding cysteine and phenylalanine, the CDR3 is 12 residues long. The CDR3 DNA has 36 bases and is translated from base 1. V sheds 5 bases and J sheds 3 bases, leaving 5 bases between their ends.

Material for sequencing was peripheral blood. The sequence was obtained from a human donor in a cohort sampled during active COVID-19. The chain was built from TRBV7-3 and TRBJ2-1; the D gene cannot be resolved reliably. The CDR3 region: CASSVGYNEQFF. The sequence in DNA is TGTGCCAGCAGCGTCGGCTACAATGAGCAGTTCTTC.